The 31 T cell receptor beta chains in this list originate from one sample, sequenced in a study of blood T cell repertoires in COVID-19 (dated by TCRdb to the early 2020s). The library was obtained by the immunoSEQ multiplex PCR assay. Here the immuneACCESS table is served through TCRdb, limited to in-frame sequences with V and J called. Missing clones are a known gap in these copies; in checked studies unresolved V genes cover under half, and the rest lacks a known reason. A total of about 340,000 clones appear in this sample, approximately 91% of them only once. The ten largest clonotypes hold around 7.9% of the sample. The sequencing sample was made of peripheral blood. Source of these receptors: an older woman with COVID-19, enrolled during active disease.

The chain couples TRBV6-5 to TRBJ1-4, with a possible D match to TRBD1 (5 bases). The V end lost 2 bases, the J end lost 6 bases, and 10 bases lay between the germline ends. Germline-derived CDR1 and CDR2 are MNHEY and SVGAGI. The CDR3 consists of 14 residues. CDR3 in DNA: TGTGCCAGCAGTTACAGGGGCCTCCATGAAAAACTGTTTTTT. Translation gives CASSYRGLHEKLFF.

On this clone: This same CDR3 is encoded by further DNA sequences in the sample. The chain uses TRBV5-6 and TRBJ2-7; D is perhaps TRBD1 (5 bases). V lost 0 bases and J 3 bases, leaving 10 bases between the germline ends. CDR1 is SGHDT and CDR2 is YYEEEE in the germline V gene. The CDR3 extends over 14 amino acids. The CDR3, as DNA: TGTGCCAGCAGCTTGGGTCAGGGAAGCTACGAGCAGTACTTC. Translated: CASSLGQGSYEQYF.

The genes are TRBV19 and TRBJ1-4; TRBD1 might be the D (5 bases). CDR1 and CDR2 (germline): LNHDA, SQIVND (reference sequence). Trimming removed 3 bases at V and 11 bases at J, with 16 bases between. The CDR3 is 14 amino acids. Here the CDR3 reads CASSMQDNLGKLFF. The CDR3 nucleotides are TGTGCCAGTAGTATGCAGGACAATCTTGGCAAACTGTTTTTT.

The rearrangement uses TRBV5-1 and TRBJ1-3; no definite D call. Germline V gene sequence: CDR1 SGHRS, CDR2 YFSETQ. V shed 2 bases and J shed 1 base, with 7 bases lying between them. This CDR3 region has 14 residues. Here the CDR3 reads CASSFDMSGNTIYF. CDR3 coding DNA: TGCGCCAGCAGCTTTGACATGTCTGGAAACACCATATATTTT.

The rearrangement uses TRBV6-1 and TRBJ2-3; D perhaps matches TRBD2 (5 bases). This CDR3 is built from 14 residues. The germline V and J ends were trimmed by 2 bases and 6 bases, with 12 bases remaining between them. CDR1 MNHNS and CDR2 SASEGT come from the germline V gene. DNA for the CDR3: TGTGCCAGCAGTGAATGGCCTGGCGGGGATACGCAGTATTTT. Translation: CASSEWPGGDTQYF.

This clone turned up a few times. The chain carries TRBV9 and TRBJ1-3; D gene unclear. The CDR3 runs 17 residues. V was shortened by 3 bases and J by 2 bases, with 18 bases between the two germline ends. CDR1 is SGDLS, CDR2 YYNGEE, per germline. The CDR3 sequence is CASSARPGDSAGNTIYF. DNA of the CDR3: TGTGCCAGCAGCGCCCGCCCCGGGGATTCTGCTGGAAACACCATATATTTT.

The chain joins TRBV7-8 to TRBJ1-6; the D is unclear. The CDR3 runs 17 residues. V dropped 1 base and J dropped 0 bases, with 10 bases sitting between them. The germline gives CDR1 SGHVS, CDR2 FQNEAQ. CDR3 loop: CASSLDFPSSYNSPLHF. The CDR3 nucleotides are TGTGCCAGCAGCTTAGACTTCCCGAGCTCCTATAATTCACCCCTCCACTTT.

V is TRBV7-2 and J is TRBJ1-3; D is uncertain. The CDR3 spans 16 residues. Germline CDR1 reads SGHTA; CDR2 reads FQGNSA. Trimming stripped 3 bases from V and 0 bases from J, with 12 bases between. The CDR3 loop reads CASSFFSGNSGNTIYF. The CDR3 DNA is TGTGCCAGCAGCTTCTTTTCGGGAAACTCTGGAAACACCATATATTTT.

The chain couples TRBV7-9 to TRBJ1-1; 7 bases are a match to TRBD1. The V and J ends lost 4 bases and 4 bases, in that order; junction bases with no gene match: 9. This CDR3 has 15 residues. CDR1 is SEHNR and CDR2 is FQNEAQ in the germline V gene (reference sequence). CDR3 sequence reads: CASSSVGQYITEAFF. CDR3 in DNA: TGTGCCAGCAGCTCAGTGGGACAGTACATCACTGAAGCTTTCTTT.

The V gene is TRBV5-1, the J gene TRBJ1-6; 7 nucleotides agree with TRBD1. In germline, CDR1 is SGHRS, CDR2 YFSETQ. V gave up 2 bases and J gave up 6 bases; unmatched junction bases: 5. The CDR3 is 15 amino acids. The CDR3 DNA is TGCGCCAGCAGCTTCCAGGGACAGCCTAATTCACCCCTCCACTTT. It translates to CASSFQGQPNSPLHF.

The chain recombines TRBV25-1 with TRBJ2-3; weak D call: TRBD2 (7 bases). The V gene's germline CDR1 is MGHDK and CDR2 SYGVNS. This CDR3 region has 17 residues. Trimming pared 2 bases from V and 0 bases from J, leaving 15 bases between. For the CDR3, the DNA is TGTGCCAGCAGTGAAGCGGGGGCCTTCCTTAGCACAGATACGCAGTATTTT. Amino acid sequence: CASSEAGAFLSTDTQYF.

V and J are TRBV2 and TRBJ2-7; tentative D call: TRBD2 (5 bases). V lost 7 bases, J lost 2 bases, and 12 bases lay in between. Germline CDR1 and CDR2: SNHLY and FYNNEI. This CDR3 contains 13 residues. In DNA form, the CDR3 reads TGTGCCAGCAAATCCGGGAATACCTACGAGCAGTACTTC. Translation: CASKSGNTYEQYF.

This chain joins TRBV2 and TRBJ2-3; the match to TRBD1 covers 7 bases. The ends lost 5 bases at V and 4 bases at J; junction bases unmatched: 6. This CDR3 is built from 14 residues. CDR1 is SNHLY and CDR2 is FYNNEI in the germline V gene. The CDR3 is CASSTDRAPDTQYF. The CDR3 bases are TGTGCCAGCAGTACCGACAGGGCCCCAGATACGCAGTATTTT.

There are a few counts of this clone. The J gene is TRBJ2-1, the V gene TRBV4-1; a weak D match, TRBD1 (6 bases). V gave up 3 bases and J gave up 4 bases, with 19 bases separating them. CDR1 is MGHRA, CDR2 YSYEKL, per germline. The CDR3 is 17 amino acids. CDR3 protein: CASSQANGRTVYNEQFF. The CDR3 DNA reads as TGCGCCAGCAGCCAGGCCAACGGGCGGACAGTTTACAATGAGCAGTTCTTC.

The rearrangement uses TRBV10-1 and TRBJ1-1; 11 bases align to TRBD1. Trimming removed 6 bases from V and 11 bases from J; junction bases left unmatched: 8. Germline CDR1 is WNHNN and CDR2 is SYGVQD (reference sequence). The CDR3 extends over 13 amino acids. In DNA form, the CDR3 reads TGCGCCAGCAGCCTCGGACAGGGGGCAACGGCTTTCTTT. It is translated as CASSLGQGATAFF.

V and J are TRBV18 and TRBJ2-3; D is undetermined. Trimming removed 5 bases at V and 0 bases at J, with 9 bases between. CDR3 length equals 14 residues. The germline V gene has CDR1 KGHSH and CDR2 LQKENI. CDR3 DNA: TGTGCCAGCTCAGGGCGAGCTAGCACAGATACGCAGTATTTT. The encoded protein is CASSGRASTDTQYF.

The chain has TRBV29-1 and TRBJ1-2; D is ambiguous. The germline V and J ends were trimmed by 3 bases and 4 bases, with 12 bases remaining between them. CDR3 length: 13 residues. Looked up from germline, CDR1 is SQVTM and CDR2 is ANQGSEA. The DNA of the CDR3 is TGCAGCGTTGAGCCTACAGCAAGCTATGGCTACACCTTC. It encodes CSVEPTASYGYTF.

This rearrangement joins TRBV15 to TRBJ1-2; TRBD1 aligns across 7 bases. Trimming at V came to 7 bases and at J to 8 bases, leaving 22 bases not matched to a gene. CDR3 length equals 17 residues. Per germline, CDR1 LNHNV and CDR2 YYDKDF (reference sequence). In nucleotides, the CDR3 is TGTGCCACCAAGGGAGAGGGGGACAGAGGAAACTTAATGGGCTACACCTTC. Protein product: CATKGEGDRGNLMGYTF.

The rearrangement uses TRBV21-1 and TRBJ1-2; the tabulated D call, TRBD1, remains unverified against the DNA. TRBV21-1 is described as a pseudogene. The CDR3 is 14 residues long. The CDR3 DNA is TGTGCCAGCAGCAAAGACGAAGGGGCGGATGGCTACACCTTC. Translation: CASSKDEGADGYTF.

The J gene is TRBJ1-2, the V gene TRBV5-1; D is unclear. Germline V gene sequence: CDR1 SGHRS, CDR2 YFSETQ. CDR3 length equals 13 residues. V lost 1 base to trimming and J lost 2 bases, with 6 bases between them. The CDR3, as DNA: TGCGCCAGCAGCTTGACGGTAAACTATGGCTACACCTTC. Translation: CASSLTVNYGYTF.

This sequence joins TRBV6-5 and TRBJ2-7, with D possibly TRBD2 on 5 matching bases. Germline V gives CDR1 MNHEY, CDR2 SVGAGI. This CDR3 has 14 amino acids. Trimming removed 2 bases at V and 3 bases at J, with 11 bases between. The CDR3 loop is CASSYGQAGYEQYF. CDR3 coding DNA: TGTGCCAGCAGTTACGGGCAGGCGGGCTACGAGCAGTACTTC.

The table lists this clone with a few counts. This chain links TRBV21-1 with TRBJ1-3. TRBV21-1 is a pseudogene. The CDR3 has 16 residues. CDR3: CASSKVGRTESNTIYF. The CDR3 region has the DNA TGTGCCAGCAGCAAAGTGGGGAGGACTGAGTCGAACACCATATATTTT.

V and J are TRBV4-1 and TRBJ1-1; D gene unclear. The V end lost 3 bases, the J end lost 1 base, and 9 bases lay between the germline ends. There are 14 residues in the CDR3. Germline V CDR1 and CDR2: MGHRA, YSYEKL. The CDR3 reads CASSQTSGNTEAFF. The CDR3 coding sequence is TGCGCCAGCAGCCAGACCTCAGGGAACACTGAAGCTTTCTTT.

V gene TRBV5-6 combines with J gene TRBJ2-5; possibly TRBD2 for D (5 bases). Germline V gene sequence: CDR1 SGHDT, CDR2 YYEEEE. Trimming shortened V by 3 bases and J by 1 base, and 13 bases separated the two germline ends. CDR3 size: 15 residues. The CDR3: CASSSVSGPQETQYF. DNA of the CDR3: TGTGCCAGCAGCTCTGTAAGCGGACCCCAAGAGACCCAGTACTTC.

V usage is TRBV18 and J usage is TRBJ2-3; no definite D call. V lost 8 bases to trimming and J lost 0 bases, with 15 bases between them. There are 15 residues in the CDR3. Looked up from germline, CDR1 is KGHSH and CDR2 is LQKENI. The CDR3 here is CASTSTKASTDTQYF. CDR3 coding DNA: TGTGCCAGCACGTCTACTAAGGCTAGCACAGATACGCAGTATTTT.

This chain connects TRBV10-3 to TRBJ2-2, with 14 bases identical to TRBD2. The germline CDR1 and CDR2 sequences are ENHRY and SYGVKD. There are 18 residues in the CDR3. Unmatched junction bases numbered 4, after V lost 0 bases and J lost 4 bases. The CDR3 coding sequence is TGTGCCATCAGTGAGTCGAGACTAGCGGGGGGGCTCACCGGGGAGCTGTTTTTT. Translated: CAISESRLAGGLTGELFF.

This chain connects TRBV7-3 to TRBJ2-2; 7 bases are shared with TRBD2. Germline CDR1 and CDR2: SGHTA and FQGTGA. The CDR3 sequence is 17 residues long. V shed 0 bases, J shed 1 base, and the junction held 5 bases outside the gene matches. The DNA for the CDR3 is TGTGCCAGCAGCTTAACATCTGGACTAGTGAACACCGGGGAGCTGTTTTTT. It yields the protein CASSLTSGLVNTGELFF.

The chain links TRBV2 to TRBJ1-6; a possible D gene is TRBD1 (5 bases). Germline CDR1 and CDR2: SNHLY and FYNNEI. V dropped 3 bases and J dropped 7 bases, with 10 bases sitting between them. CDR3 length: 14 amino acids. This CDR3 is CASSDWGENSPLHF. As DNA, the CDR3 is TGTGCCAGCAGTGACTGGGGGGAGAATTCACCCCTCCACTTT.

This clone was seen a few times. The rearrangement uses TRBV2 and TRBJ1-4, with a possible D match to TRBD1 (5 bases). Per the germline V gene, CDR1 is SNHLY and CDR2 is FYNNEI. The CDR3 runs to 16 residues. The V end lost 2 bases, the J end lost 4 bases, and 14 bases lay between the germline ends. As DNA, the CDR3 is TGTGCCAGCAGTGAATTGGGGGGTATAGGTAATGAAAAACTGTTTTTT. It yields the protein CASSELGGIGNEKLFF. The variable domain in full, completed from reference TRBV2 and TRBJ1-4, reads EPEVTQTPSHQVTQMGQEVILRCVPISNHLYFYWYRQILGQKVEFLVSFYNNEISEKSEIFDDQFSVERPDGSNFTLKIRSTKLEDSAMYFCASSELGGIGNEKLFFGSGTQLSVL.

The chain uses TRBV4-1 and TRBJ1-6; D uncertain. V lost 0 bases, J lost 2 bases, and 8 bases lay in between. CDR1 and CDR2 (germline): MGHRA, YSYEKL. The CDR3 runs 16 residues. The chain's CDR3 is CASSQELLPYNSPLHF. The CDR3 nucleotides are TGCGCCAGCAGCCAAGAATTACTGCCCTATAATTCACCCCTCCACTTT.

This rearrangement joins TRBV5-1 to TRBJ1-1, with 10 nucleotides matching TRBD1. The germline CDR1 and CDR2 sequences are SGHRS and YFSETQ. V lost 4 bases to trimming and J lost 0 bases; unmatched junction nucleotides: 6. This CDR3 is built from 16 residues. DNA for the CDR3: TGCGCCAGCAGCCATGGACAGGGGGTTGTGAACACTGAAGCTTTCTTT. This codes for CASSHGQGVVNTEAFF.